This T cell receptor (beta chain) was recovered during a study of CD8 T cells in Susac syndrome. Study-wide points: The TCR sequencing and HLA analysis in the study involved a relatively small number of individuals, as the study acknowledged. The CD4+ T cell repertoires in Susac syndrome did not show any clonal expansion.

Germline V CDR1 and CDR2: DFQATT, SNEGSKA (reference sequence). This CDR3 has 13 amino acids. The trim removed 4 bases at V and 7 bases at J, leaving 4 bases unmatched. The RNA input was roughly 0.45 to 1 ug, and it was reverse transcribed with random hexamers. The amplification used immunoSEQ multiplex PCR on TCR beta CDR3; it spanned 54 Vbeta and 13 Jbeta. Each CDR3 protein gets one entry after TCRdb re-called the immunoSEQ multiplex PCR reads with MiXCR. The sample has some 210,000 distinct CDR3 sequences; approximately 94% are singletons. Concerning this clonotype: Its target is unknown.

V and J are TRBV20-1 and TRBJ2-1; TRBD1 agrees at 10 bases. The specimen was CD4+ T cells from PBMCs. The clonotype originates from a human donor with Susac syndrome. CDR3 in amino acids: CSATGQGLNEQFF. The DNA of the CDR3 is TGCAGTGCTACGGGACAGGGGTTAAATGAGCAGTTCTTC.